The 20 T cell receptor beta chains presented below share a single source sample, sequenced in a study of cytomegalovirus exposure and HLA in healthy donors. Use of 60 Vbeta and 13 Jbeta primers characterized the PCR. Sequenced by immunoSEQ multiplex PCR; TCRdb stores in-frame clones only, minus some. The sample shows some 170,000 clones, approximately 80% of them seen only once. Sequenced: PBMCs. The receptors originated from a woman aged 18-29 years in good health and CMV-seronegative.

The V and J genes are TRBV5-1 and TRBJ1-1, with D unresolved. This CDR3 region has 13 residues. The germline V gene encodes CDR1 SGHRS and CDR2 YFSETQ. V was clipped by 0 bases and J by 4 bases, with 7 bases between them. Here the CDR3 DNA reads TGCGCCAGCAGCTTGGGGGCTGGCACTGAAGCTTTCTTT. Its translation: CASSLGAGTEAFF.

Here the CDR3 DNA reads TGCGCCAGCAGCTCCTACAGGAATGAAGAGACCCAGTACTTC. Protein sequence: CASSSYRNEETQYF. The V and J genes are TRBV5-1 and TRBJ2-5, with TRBD1 as a possible D gene (5 bases). The CDR3 loop spans 14 amino acids. The V and J ends lost 3 bases and 3 bases respectively, with 12 bases between them. Germline CDR1 is SGHRS and CDR2 is YFSETQ.

CDR3 loop: CASSPPRLAGNYNEQFF. The CDR3, as DNA: TGTGCCAGCAGCCCACCCAGGCTAGCGGGAAACTACAATGAGCAGTTCTTC. The chain combines TRBV7-9 with TRBJ2-1, with TRBD2 identical over 9 bases. The ends lost 5 bases at V and 3 bases at J; junction bases unmatched: 11. The CDR3 runs 17 residues. Per the germline V gene, CDR1 is SEHNR and CDR2 is FQNEAQ (reference sequence).

This clone was observed a single time. The chain uses TRBV5-8 and TRBJ2-3; 10 nucleotides agree with TRBD1. CDR1 and CDR2 (germline): SGHTS, YDEGEE. The CDR3 is 15 residues long. V was pared by 4 bases and J by 4 bases, with 6 bases of the junction left unmatched. The CDR3 is CASSADRGQSDTQYF. DNA for the CDR3: TGTGCCAGCAGCGCTGACAGGGGGCAATCAGATACGCAGTATTTT.

This clone was found a few times. The chain is built from TRBV6-5 and TRBJ2-1; D is possibly TRBD1 (6 bases). Germline V CDR1 and CDR2: MNHEY, SVGAGI. The CDR3 contains 12 residues. Trimming pared 5 bases from V and 7 bases from J, leaving 9 bases between. CDR3 sequence (DNA): TGTGCCAGCAGTGAAGGGGGAAATGAGCAGTTCTTC. This translates into CASSEGGNEQFF.

The chain carries TRBV21-1 and TRBJ1-6; TRBD1, the table's D call, lacks a check against the DNA. TRBV21-1 is labeled a pseudogene. The CDR3 sequence is 20 residues long. CDR3 DNA: TGTGCCAGCAGCAAAGTCGGGAGGGCCCGGGGGACAGGGGATAATTCACCCCTCCACTTT. This translates into CASSKVGRARGTGDNSPLHF.

This clone was counted once. The J gene is TRBJ1-1, the V gene TRBV27; 8 nucleotides line up with TRBD1. The germline V gene has CDR1 MNHEY and CDR2 SMNVEV (reference sequence). V gave up 4 bases and J gave up 4 bases; unmatched junction bases: 17. This CDR3 has 18 amino acids. The CDR3 protein is CASSSSPGQVGLGTEAFF. CDR3 bases: TGTGCCAGCAGTTCATCCCCGGGACAGGTGGGCTTGGGCACTGAAGCTTTCTTT.

The chain couples TRBV30 to TRBJ2-2; D may be TRBD1 (6 bases). This CDR3 is 16 amino acids long. Germline V gene sequence: CDR1 GTSNPN, CDR2 SVGIG (reference sequence). The ends were cut back, 3 bases at V and 0 bases at J, with 14 bases in the middle. This CDR3 is CAWRKTGTSNTGELFF. DNA for the CDR3: TGTGCCTGGAGGAAGACCGGGACATCGAACACCGGGGAGCTGTTTTTT. The whole variable domain, remainder taken from reference TRBV30 and TRBJ2-2, is SQTIHQWPATLVQPVGSPLSLECTVEGTSNPNLYWYRQAAGRGLQLLFYSVGIGQISSEVPQNLSASRPQDRQFILSSKKLLLSDSGFYLCAWRKTGTSNTGELFFGEGSRLTVL.

DNA for the CDR3: TGTGCCAGCAGCTGGGGACTAGCGAATATCTACGAGCAGTACTTC. Its protein is CASSWGLANIYEQYF. The chain has TRBV5-6 and TRBJ2-7; 10 bases align to TRBD2. The CDR3 has 15 residues. Losses at the gene ends were 3 bases for V and 3 bases for J; bases not matched to a gene: 6. Per germline, CDR1 SGHDT and CDR2 YYEEEE.

The chain recombines TRBV4-1 with TRBJ1-3, with TRBD1 matching 7 bases. Germline CDR1 is MGHRA and CDR2 is YSYEKL. The CDR3 runs 17 residues. The V gene end was trimmed by 4 bases and the J gene end by 6 bases; junction bases not matched to a gene: 15. The DNA for the CDR3 is TGCGCCAGCAGCCGAGAGATCCTACGGGGACAGTCAAACACCATATATTTT. This gives the protein CASSREILRGQSNTIYF.

The chain couples TRBV5-4 to TRBJ2-3; D may be TRBD2 (7 bases). Trimming left V 0 bases short and J 3 bases short, with 14 bases between. The germline V gene encodes CDR1 SGHNT and CDR2 YYREEE (reference sequence). The CDR3 is 16 amino acids. The CDR3 DNA follows: TGTGCCAGCAGCTTGGTGGCGCGGGGGCCTACAGATACGCAGTATTTT. Protein sequence: CASSLVARGPTDTQYF.

This clone came up a few times. This chain links TRBV5-1 with TRBJ2-1; 10 positions match TRBD2. Germline values: CDR1 SGHRS, CDR2 YFSETQ. This CDR3 has 13 residues. With V trimmed by 4 bases and J by 8 bases, 3 bases remained unmatched. For the CDR3, the DNA is TGCGCCAGCAGCCCAGGGACTAGCGATGAGCAGTTCTTC. Protein: CASSPGTSDEQFF.

This clone was recorded only once. The CDR3 protein is CASSADGGTGNTIYF. The CDR3 nucleotides read TGTGCCAGCAGTGCCGACGGGGGAACTGGAAACACCATATATTTT. The chain carries TRBV2 and TRBJ1-3; the D gene is possibly TRBD1 (5 bases). The CDR3 is made up of 15 amino acids. Trimming cost V 4 bases and J 2 bases, with 12 bases left between them. Per the germline V gene, CDR1 is SNHLY and CDR2 is FYNNEI.

The rearrangement links TRBV12-1 to TRBJ2-3; TRBD1 is the table's D call, not checked against the DNA. TRBV12-1 is listed as a pseudogene. The CDR3 covers 17 residues. This CDR3 reads CASIRDTKGPVADTQYF. DNA for the CDR3: TGTGCCAGCATCCGAGATACGAAGGGGCCCGTGGCAGATACGCAGTATTTT.

This clone was seen only a few times. V usage is TRBV29-1 and J usage is TRBJ2-5; TRBD1 matches at 9 bases. This CDR3 region has 14 residues. Germline trimming cut 5 bases from V and 7 bases from J; bases unmatched to any gene: 11. The germline V gene encodes CDR1 SQVTM and CDR2 ANQGSEA. The CDR3 coding sequence is TGCAGCGTTTCTTCGGGACAGGGAGGGGTGACCCAGTACTTC. It codes for CSVSSGQGGVTQYF.

This rearrangement joins TRBV5-1 to TRBJ2-7, with a tentative D call TRBD1 (6 bases). The germline V gene encodes CDR1 SGHRS and CDR2 YFSETQ. The CDR3 runs 14 residues. V was cut by 0 bases and J by 5 bases, with 12 bases left in between. CDR3 nucleotide sequence: TGCGCCAGCAGCTTGGATTGGGGGCGGAACGAGCAGTACTTC. As protein: CASSLDWGRNEQYF.

This chain joins TRBV7-2 and TRBJ2-7; 7 bases match TRBD1. The CDR3 runs to 17 residues. Germline CDR1 reads SGHTA; CDR2 reads FQGNSA. The V gene end was trimmed by 4 bases and the J gene end by 2 bases; junction bases not matched to a gene: 14. The CDR3 nucleotides are TGTGCCAGCAGCTCGCCCCAAACAGGGGTTCTTACCTACGAGCAGTACTTC. It translates to CASSSPQTGVLTYEQYF.

A remark on this clone: The sample holds other DNA sequences that translate to the same CDR3. V usage is TRBV28 and J usage is TRBJ1-2; a weak D match, TRBD1 (5 bases). CDR1 and CDR2 (germline): MDHEN, SYDVKM. The CDR3 loop spans 13 amino acids. V lost 5 bases, J lost 0 bases, and 7 bases lay in between. CDR3 sequence (DNA): TGTGCCAGCAGTCAAGGGGCTAACTATGGCTACACCTTC. It specifies CASSQGANYGYTF.

The J gene is TRBJ1-1, the V gene TRBV6-6; D is ambiguous. V dropped 7 bases and J dropped 0 bases, with 9 bases sitting between them. The CDR3 consists of 13 residues. The germline V gene encodes CDR1 MNHNY and CDR2 SVGAGI (reference sequence). The CDR3: CASTTFMNTEAFF. The CDR3 DNA reads as TGTGCCAGCACAACATTCATGAACACTGAAGCTTTCTTT.

V is TRBV6-1 and J is TRBJ1-1; D gene uncertain. V lost 7 bases, J lost 1 base, and 10 bases lay in between. There are 13 residues in the CDR3. Germline V lookup: CDR1 MNHNS, CDR2 SASEGT. The CDR3 sequence: CASTQEGNTEAFF. As DNA, the CDR3 is TGTGCCAGCACTCAAGAGGGGAACACTGAAGCTTTCTTT.